This paragraph reports one T cell receptor (beta chain). Self-reported history from a screening survey and questionnaire set each donor's cohort. The data are from a study of blood T cell repertoires in COVID-19. Profiled with immunoSEQ multiplex PCR; TCRdb holds only in-frame clones, not every one. Among 200,000 to 250,000 clones listed, roughly nine tenths were seen once. Trimming cost V 4 bases and J 3 bases; bases outside gene matches: 11. This CDR3 has 17 amino acids. The germline V gene has CDR1 MNHEY and CDR2 SMNVEV (reference sequence). The chain has TRBV27 and TRBJ2-2, with TRBD2 matching 7 bases. The TCR comes from a woman aged 45-65 years in a cohort exposed to, infected with or recovered from COVID-19 (not recorded which). Input material: PBMCs or T cells enriched from blood (not recorded which). CDR3 region: CASSSQSGGWDTGELFF. The CDR3 nucleotides are TGTGCCAGCAGTTCACAATCGGGGGGTTGGGACACCGGGGAGCTGTTTTTT.